This TCR beta chain derives from a study of regulatory T cells in long-lasting Graves disease. Time point: persistent/refractory GD, antithyroid drugs over 5 years with positive TRAb. After RNA was extracted from PBMCs, the TCR library was made from it. This clonotype was observed a handful of times. Its target is unknown. The CDR3 covers 15 residues. V lost 4 bases to trimming and J lost 3 bases; unmatched junction nucleotides: 8. Germline V gene lookup returns CDR1 DFQATT and CDR2 SNEGSKA (reference sequence). Assembly of TCR beta libraries relied on iRepertoire HTBI primers together with Arm-PCR of CDR3 regions. From the multiplex PCR reads, TCRdb called clonotypes with MiXCR, one entry per CDR3 protein. Of under 500,000 distinct CDR3 sequences in the sample, roughly 20% were seen once. General study points: Comparison showed that persistent patients shared more public clonotypes (2,741) than new patients (966).

The material was peripheral blood mononuclear cells (PBMCs), obtained when the disease was refractory, from a patient treated with antithyroid drugs. This receptor was taken from a female donor with Graves disease. The rearrangement uses TRBV20-1 and TRBJ1-5; 8 nucleotides match TRBD1. The CDR3 DNA reads TGCAGTGCTACAAAGACAGGGGTTGTCAATCAGCCCCAGCATTTT. Translated: CSATKTGVVNQPQHF.